Given below is one TCR beta chain in context. Antigen unknown. Mismatch with germline at one junction end may stem from a read error. Axillary draining lymph nodes of breast cancer patients supplied the node samples. This sample stems from a study of breast tumors, draining lymph nodes, adjacent tissues. General study findings and limits: Tumors had less TCR diversity than lymph nodes, more than nontumor tissue. Data fit most tumor T cells coming from lymph node, expanding in tumor. That most tumor T cells come from lymph nodes remained unproven. Luminal-like breast cancer showed significantly higher tumor–nontumor repertoire similarity than basal-like.

Germline V CDR1 and CDR2: LGHDT, YNNKEL (reference sequence). The CDR3 spans 15 residues. TCRdb analysed the multiplex PCR reads with MiXCR anew, one entry per CDR3 protein. The data hold approximately 88,000 distinct CDR3 sequences, with about 27% observed a single time. The clonotype was recovered from a female donor with breast cancer. Some clones in this sample may be carry-over from other donors' samples. Sequencing input: axillary lymph node tissue. V and J are TRBV3-1 and TRBJ1-2, with D perhaps TRBD1 (6 bases). The CDR3 protein is CASSFATGVSISYTF. Here the CDR3 DNA reads TGCGCCAGCAGCTTCGCGACAGGAGTTTCCATTTCCTACACCTTC.